Listed below are T cell receptor beta chains from one sample, sequenced in a study of beta chain features in type 1 diabetes. The repertoire was sequenced with immunoSEQ multiplex PCR; TCRdb's copy has only in-frame clones and lacks some. The sample lists around 400,000 clones, about 15% occurring once. The specimen was naive CD4+ T cells from blood. The receptors come from a young woman in good health. Both conserved end residues are part of each CDR3. The order of the fields is V gene, J gene, D gene, clone size, CDR3 protein, CDR3 DNA. D genes are given only for firm matches. A clone size is listed for some rows: how often the clone was seen (once, few, many), or a class if it is expanded.

>TRBV29-1|TRBJ1-1|NA|few
CSVTGSTEAFF
TGCAGCGTTACAGGGTCTACTGAAGCTTTCTTT
>TRBV7-2|TRBJ2-3|NA|few
CASSFDRVSSQYF
TGTGCCAGCAGCTTCGATAGAGTTTCTTCGCAGTATTTT
>TRBV18|TRBJ2-7|TRBD1|NA
CASSPPEVWDSSYEQYF
TGTGCCAGCTCACCACCAGAGGTGTGGGACAGCTCCTACGAGCAGTACTTC
>TRBV9|TRBJ2-7|TRBD1|few
CASSAGTAPYEQYF
TGTGCCAGCAGCGCCGGGACAGCTCCCTACGAGCAGTACTTC
>TRBV29-1|TRBJ2-4|TRBD2|NA
CSVGEGTTGNIQYF
TGCAGCGTTGGGGAGGGCACGACTGGAAACATTCAGTACTTC
>TRBV13|TRBJ1-1|NA|NA
CASSAKGWREAFF
TGTGCCAGCAGCGCTAAGGGTTGGAGGGAAGCTTTCTTT
>TRBV29-1|TRBJ2-3|NA|NA
CSGRQASSTDTQYF
TGCAGCGGTAGACAGGCTTCTAGCACAGATACGCAGTATTTT
>TRBV15|TRBJ2-2|NA|few
CATSREAGGRTGELFF
TGTGCCACCAGCAGAGAAGCAGGGGGGAGAACCGGGGAGCTGTTTTTT
>TRBV7-9|TRBJ2-1|TRBD2|few
CASSLDGLAGGGQFF
TGTGCCAGCAGCTTAGATGGTCTAGCGGGAGGTGGGCAGTTCTTC
>TRBV27|TRBJ2-7|TRBD1|NA
CASSLKDRASYEQYF
TGTGCCAGCAGTTTAAAGGACAGGGCATCCTACGAGCAGTACTTC
>TRBV11-2|TRBJ2-2|TRBD2|NA
CASSPLGREGPGELFF
TGTGCCAGCAGCCCCTTGGGGCGGGAGGGCCCCGGGGAGCTGTTTTTT
>TRBV28|TRBJ2-1|TRBD2|few
CASSLTAGGWLNEQFF
TGTGCCAGCAGTTTGACCGCGGGAGGTTGGTTGAATGAGCAGTTCTTC
>TRBV9|TRBJ1-4|NA|NA
CASSVGFRQDGTINEKLFF
TGTGCCAGCAGCGTAGGATTCAGACAGGACGGAACCATTAATGAAAAACTGTTTTTT
>TRBV7-3|TRBJ2-6|TRBD2|NA
CASSVAGGPGANVLTF
TGTGCCAGCAGCGTAGCGGGAGGGCCTGGGGCCAACGTCCTGACTTTC
>TRBV6-6|TRBJ2-6|NA|NA
CASSSYPGANVLTF
TGTGCCAGCAGTTCTTATCCTGGGGCCAACGTCCTGACTTTC
>TRBV29-1|TRBJ2-1|NA|few
CSVWGGRDNEQFF
TGCAGCGTTTGGGGCGGCCGGGACAATGAGCAGTTCTTC
>TRBV11-2|TRBJ2-5|TRBD2|NA
CASSARLAGFQETQYF
TGTGCCAGCAGCGCCCGACTAGCGGGATTCCAAGAGACCCAGTACTTC
>TRBV29-1|TRBJ2-1|TRBD1|few
CSAGQARKYEQFF
TGCAGCGCTGGACAGGCCAGGAAGTATGAGCAGTTCTTC
>TRBV5-6|TRBJ1-1|NA|few
CASSWRSRPNTEAFF
TGTGCCAGCAGCTGGCGGTCAAGGCCGAACACTGAAGCTTTCTTT
>TRBV7-8|TRBJ2-4|TRBD2|NA
CASSPDRGRDIQYF
TGTGCCAGCAGCCCAGACAGAGGGAGGGACATTCAGTACTTC
>TRBV30|TRBJ1-2|TRBD1|few
CAWSPRDRGPHGYTF
TGTGCCTGGAGTCCCAGGGACAGGGGGCCTCATGGCTACACCTTC
>TRBV28|TRBJ2-3|NA|few
CASSLLSSLRQYF
TGTGCCAGCAGTTTATTGTCCTCCCTTAGGCAGTATTTT
>TRBV4-2|TRBJ2-7|TRBD2|NA
CASSRGLAKVEQYF
TGTGCCAGCAGCCGAGGACTAGCCAAGGTCGAGCAGTACTTC
>TRBV7-9|TRBJ2-7|TRBD2|few
CASSGVAGGSSYEQYF
TGTGCCAGCAGCGGAGTAGCGGGAGGGAGCTCCTACGAGCAGTACTTC
>TRBV5-1|TRBJ2-1|TRBD2|few
CASSLGTGGNNEQFF
TGCGCCAGCAGCTTGGGGACGGGAGGGAACAATGAGCAGTTCTTC
>TRBV5-1|TRBJ2-1|TRBD2|NA
CASSLLLAGKHNEQFF
TGCGCCAGCAGCCTTCTACTAGCGGGAAAACACAATGAGCAGTTCTTC
>TRBV11-2|TRBJ1-1|NA|NA
CASSHPLRGLGEAFF
TGTGCCAGCAGCCACCCTCTGCGAGGGCTCGGTGAAGCTTTCTTT
>TRBV28|TRBJ2-7|NA|NA
CAGGTVHDEQYF
TGTGCCGGAGGGACAGTTCACGACGAGCAGTACTTC
>TRBV5-4|TRBJ2-7|TRBD1|few
CASTRTGASTYEQYF
TGTGCCAGTACTCGGACAGGGGCCAGTACCTACGAGCAGTACTTC
>TRBV30|TRBJ1-1|NA|NA
CAWSNRGRNTEAFF
TGTGCCTGGAGTAATAGGGGCAGGAACACTGAAGCTTTCTTT
>TRBV29-1|TRBJ2-1|TRBD2|NA
CSVPPTSGLHEQFF
TGCAGCGTCCCCCCGACTAGCGGGTTGCATGAGCAGTTCTTC
>TRBV27|TRBJ1-5|TRBD1|NA
CASSWTGRLPQHF
TGTGCCAGCAGTTGGACAGGCCGATTGCCCCAGCATTTT
>TRBV4-1|TRBJ2-1|TRBD2|NA
CASSQAQLAANEQFF
TGCGCCAGCAGCCAAGCGCAACTAGCGGCCAATGAGCAGTTCTTC
>TRBV19|TRBJ1-5|NA|NA
CASSTRQPSNQPQHF
TGTGCCAGTAGTACCCGACAGCCTAGCAATCAGCCCCAGCATTTT
>TRBV18|TRBJ2-1|TRBD2|few
CASSPGTSVTHEQFF
TGTGCCAGCTCACCCGGGACTAGTGTTACCCATGAGCAGTTCTTC
>TRBV7-8|TRBJ2-1|NA|few
CASSPPRTIFEQFF
TGTGCCAGCAGCCCCCCTAGGACTATTTTTGAGCAGTTCTTC
>TRBV9|TRBJ2-1|TRBD2|NA
CASSVTSGRMDEQFF
TGTGCCAGCAGCGTGACTAGCGGGAGGATGGATGAGCAGTTCTTC
>TRBV30|TRBJ2-1|TRBD2|few
CAWSTLSSGRAGDEQFF
TGTGCCTGGAGTACCCTATCCAGCGGGAGGGCCGGGGATGAGCAGTTCTTC
>TRBV4-1|TRBJ2-1|TRBD2|NA
CASSPGQAGNPEQFF
TGCGCCAGCAGCCCCGGACAAGCGGGAAACCCTGAGCAGTTCTTC
>TRBV25-1|TRBJ1-5|NA|NA
CASSELQGQPQHF
TGTGCCAGCAGTGAATTGCAGGGCCAGCCCCAGCATTTT
>TRBV30|TRBJ1-1|NA|NA
CAWSGGYRAFF
TGTGCCTGGAGTGGAGGGTATCGGGCTTTCTTT
>TRBV7-2|TRBJ1-5|NA|NA
CASSLGRGNMQPQHF
TGTGCCAGCAGCTTAGGTCGAGGGAATATGCAGCCCCAGCATTTT
>TRBV2|TRBJ2-2|NA|few
CASSSRVATANTGELFF
TGTGCCAGCAGTTCCCGGGTTGCAACCGCGAACACCGGGGAGCTGTTTTTT
>TRBV11-1|TRBJ2-4|TRBD1|NA
CASGGPDRGKNIQYF
TGTGCCAGCGGAGGACCGGACAGGGGCAAAAACATTCAGTACTTC